Following are 2 T cell receptor beta chains from one sample sequenced in a study of TIL therapy for anti-PD-1-resistant metastatic lung cancer. Time point noted: pre-treatment sample, taken before nivolumab and TIL therapy. Most excised metastases sampled were pleural nodules or supraclavicular lymph nodes. The libraries were made with immunoSEQ v3. Measured with immunoSEQ multiplex PCR; TCRdb has only the in-frame clones, and not every one. The sample includes about 50,000 clones, around 64% seen only once; the top ten take around 5.9%. This specimen was tumor tissue, taken at baseline. These receptors all stem from a person aged 25-85 years with non-small cell lung cancer.

The chain joins TRBV2 to TRBJ2-7, with D possibly being TRBD1 or TRBD2 (5 bases each). The V gene's germline CDR1 is SNHLY and CDR2 FYNNEI. CDR3 size: 15 residues. The V end was cut by 5 bases, the J end by 4 bases, with 18 bases between. The CDR3 here is CASSTGAERRYEQYF. CDR3 DNA sequence: TGTGCCAGCAGTACCGGGGCCGAGAGAAGGTACGAGCAGTACTTC.

DNA for the CDR3: TGCGCCAGCAGCTTGGACCGGACTCGCACAGATACGCAGTATTTT. It codes for CASSLDRTRTDTQYF. The V and J genes are TRBV5-1 and TRBJ2-3, with D possibly TRBD2 on 5 matching bases. From germline, CDR1 is SGHRS and CDR2 YFSETQ. V was shortened by 0 bases and J by 1 base, with 9 bases between the two germline ends. The CDR3 is 15 amino acids.